The present T cell receptor beta chain was sequenced within a study of shared clonotypes between healthy human individuals. Study at large: The plates for each donor numbered three CD4 naive, three CD4 memory, two CD8 naive and one CD8 memory.

In regard to this clone: Antigen: not known.

Study outcomes and limitations: Represented genetic and exposure-history diversity was restricted by having few donors. Incomplete sequencing of sorted subsets was indicated by rarefaction despite large depth. Shared clonotypes across all four donors exceeded non-shared ones in generation probability.

Trimming removed 7 bases from V and 5 bases from J; junction bases left unmatched: 12. There are 15 residues in the CDR3. Germline V gives CDR1 LNHDA, CDR2 SQIVND (reference sequence). Profiling relied on immunoSEQ multiplex PCR, and the TCRdb table lists in-frame clones only, not all of them. Altogether some 2.1 million clones are present, 85% to 95% being singletons, with the ten largest covering under 2%. CD45RO-negative, CCR7-positively selected cells formed the naive CD8 fraction, excluding terminally differentiated effector memory CD45RA+ cells. Sequenced sample: naive CD8+ T cells from PBMCs. The receptor was isolated from a man between 18 and 29 years old in good health. Some clones in this sample may be carry-over from other donors' samples. The J gene is TRBJ2-7, the V gene TRBV19; TRBD1 matches 9 bases. CDR3 nucleotide sequence: TGTGCCAGTATGAGGACAGGGGCGTCATCTAACGAGCAGTACTTC. Its protein is CASMRTGASSNEQYF.